These 32 T cell receptor beta chains were sequenced from one sample in a study of cytomegalovirus exposure and HLA in healthy donors. The PCR ran on 60 Vbeta and 13 Jbeta primers. The method was immunoSEQ multiplex PCR; TCRdb's version includes in-frame clones alone and lacks a portion of them. The sample shows 150,000 to 200,000 clones, about 88% of them seen only once. Sequencing was performed on PBMCs. The receptor set was obtained from a woman aged 18-35 years in good health and CMV-seronegative.

The chain combines TRBV7-8 with TRBJ2-1; 7 bases agree with TRBD2. Germline values: CDR1 SGHVS, CDR2 FQNEAQ. CDR3 length: 16 amino acids. Losses at the gene ends were 2 bases for V and 10 bases for J; bases not matched to a gene: 14. CDR3 sequence: CASSLRECGGRGEQFF. DNA for the CDR3: TGTGCCAGCAGCTTAAGAGAGTGCGGCGGGAGAGGCGAGCAGTTCTTC.

The V and J genes are TRBV18 and TRBJ2-5, with 10 positions matching TRBD2. CDR1 is KGHSH, CDR2 LQKENI, per germline. CDR3 size: 14 residues. Trimming removed 8 bases from V and 5 bases from J; junction bases left unmatched: 8. CDR3 region: CASAATSGAETQYF. CDR3 coding DNA: TGTGCCAGCGCCGCAACTAGCGGGGCGGAGACCCAGTACTTC. The variable domain in full, with the rest retrieved from reference TRBV18 and TRBJ2-5, is NAGVMQNPRHLVRRRGQEARLRCSPMKGHSHVYWYRQLPEEGLKFMVYLQKENIIDESGMPKERFSAEFPKEGPSILRIQQVVRGDSAAYFCASAATSGAETQYFGPGTRLLVL.

The DNA of the CDR3 is TGTGCCAGCAGCTTAGACCCAGGTCTGGGTCAGCCCCAGCATTTT. Its protein product is CASSLDPGLGQPQHF. This rearrangement joins TRBV11-2 to TRBJ1-5; D unclear. V gave up 0 bases and J gave up 6 bases, with 12 bases separating them. From germline, CDR1 is SGHAT and CDR2 FQNNGV. The CDR3 is 15 amino acids.

This chain connects TRBV5-1 to TRBJ1-1, with 9 bases that match TRBD1. Germline V CDR1 and CDR2: SGHRS, YFSETQ. CDR3 length: 13 residues. After removal of 0 bases from V and 11 bases from J, the junction contained 5 bases not matched to a gene. As DNA, the CDR3 is TGCGCCAGCAGCTTGGGAGGGGACAGGGAGGCTTTCTTT. This encodes CASSLGGDREAFF.

The V call is TRBV5-8, the J call TRBJ2-5; D not resolved. V dropped 5 bases and J dropped 4 bases, with 9 bases sitting between them. The length of the CDR3 is 12 residues. CDR1 and CDR2 (germline): SGHTS, YDEGEE. The CDR3 loop reads CASSSLLETQYF. The CDR3 DNA follows: TGTGCCAGCAGTTCTCTCCTAGAGACCCAGTACTTC.

The chain combines TRBV6-5 with TRBJ1-1; possible D gene TRBD1, 6 bases. This CDR3 has 13 residues. Germline CDR1 and CDR2: MNHEY and SVGAGI. Trimming stripped 0 bases from V and 6 bases from J, with 8 bases between. CDR3 protein: CASSYSRGPEAFF. CDR3 sequence (DNA): TGTGCCAGCAGTTACTCCAGGGGACCTGAAGCTTTCTTT.

The chain employs TRBV10-2 and TRBJ2-2; TRBD1 is a possible D gene (6 bases). There are 17 residues in the CDR3. Trimming took 8 bases from V and 2 from J, leaving 21 bases between them. Per germline, CDR1 WSHSY and CDR2 SAAADI. CDR3 sequence reads: CASSRGNRDLNTGELFF. The CDR3 DNA sequence: TGCGCCAGCTCAAGGGGGAATCGGGACCTCAACACCGGGGAGCTGTTTTTT.

The chain carries TRBV28 and TRBJ2-3; D gene unclear. Trimming pared 2 bases from V and 5 bases from J, leaving 11 bases between. Germline-derived CDR1 and CDR2 are MDHEN and SYDVKM. The CDR3 loop spans 14 amino acids. CDR3: CASSLRVSGDTQYF. CDR3 in DNA: TGTGCCAGCAGTTTACGGGTTAGTGGAGATACGCAGTATTTT.

The genes are TRBV9 and TRBJ2-1, with D possibly TRBD2 on 6 matching bases. V gave up 2 bases and J gave up 1 base, with 10 bases separating them. Germline CDR1 SGDLS, CDR2 YYNGEE. The CDR3 runs 15 residues. The CDR3 protein is CASSVGGTSYNEQFF. CDR3 nucleotide sequence: TGTGCCAGCAGCGTTGGGGGGACTTCCTACAATGAGCAGTTCTTC.

This chain joins TRBV11-2 and TRBJ2-1, with 11 bases that match TRBD1. Per the germline V gene, CDR1 is SGHAT and CDR2 is FQNNGV. The V gene end was trimmed by 5 bases and the J gene end by 2 bases; junction bases not matched to a gene: 8. The CDR3 sequence is 17 residues long. CDR3 in DNA: TGTGCCAGCAGCCCGGACAGGGGGCTAGGGACCTACAATGAGCAGTTCTTC. It yields the protein CASSPDRGLGTYNEQFF.

The chain recombines TRBV5-5 with TRBJ2-1, with 10 bases aligning to TRBD2. The J segment lost 4 bases and the V segment lost 6 bases, leaving 7 bases of the junction unmatched. This CDR3 spans 15 amino acids. CDR1 and CDR2 from the germline V gene are SGHKS and YYEKEE (reference sequence). For the CDR3, the DNA is TGTGCCAGCACTTCCATAGCGGGGGGTTACAATGAGCAGTTCTTC. It translates to CASTSIAGGYNEQFF.

This clone was counted a few times. The rearrangement uses TRBV28 and TRBJ1-1, with unresolved D. With 5 bases removed from V and 3 bases from J, the gap between germline ends came to 10 bases. Germline lookup yields CDR1 MDHEN and CDR2 SYDVKM. The CDR3 extends over 13 amino acids. The CDR3 here is CASSPGVDTEAFF. The CDR3 coding sequence is TGTGCCAGCAGTCCCGGGGTGGACACTGAAGCTTTCTTT.

The V gene is TRBV6-1, the J gene TRBJ1-4, with 7 positions matching TRBD1. The CDR3 covers 13 residues. Looked up from germline, CDR1 is MNHNS and CDR2 is SASEGT. The ends lost 2 bases at V and 8 bases at J; junction bases unmatched: 2. CDR3 DNA sequence: TGTGCCAGCAGTGAAAGGGGGCGGGAAAAACTGTTTTTT. Its translation: CASSERGREKLFF.

J is TRBJ2-1 and V is TRBV2; TRBD1 matches 7 bases. After removal of 6 bases from V and 9 bases from J, the junction contained 14 bases not matched to a gene. Looked up from germline, CDR1 is SNHLY and CDR2 is FYNNEI. CDR3 length: 15 residues. The CDR3 DNA is TGTGCCAGCAGGAGGGGGCTAGCCGAAGGTGGTGAGCAGTTCTTC. Its protein product is CASRRGLAEGGEQFF.

J is TRBJ2-3 and V is TRBV28, with 8 bases that match TRBD1. The germline CDR1 and CDR2 sequences are MDHEN and SYDVKM. J was trimmed by 1 base and V by 5 bases; bases with no gene match: 8. The CDR3 sequence is 16 residues long. This CDR3 is CASSGGGQGGTDTQYF. The CDR3 DNA follows: TGTGCCAGCAGTGGGGGCGGACAGGGCGGCACAGATACGCAGTATTTT.

V gene TRBV28 combines with J gene TRBJ1-6; D ambiguous. The V end lost 5 bases, the J end lost 8 bases, and 10 bases lay between the germline ends. Per germline, CDR1 MDHEN and CDR2 SYDVKM. The CDR3 contains 13 residues. CDR3 in amino acids: CASSPGLYSPLHF. In DNA, the CDR3 is TGTGCCAGCAGTCCCGGTCTTTATTCACCCCTCCACTTT.

The CDR3 bases are TGTGCCAGCAGCGTAGTTAGGGGAAGGAATGCTTTCTTT. Protein product: CASSVVRGRNAFF. V gene TRBV9 combines with J gene TRBJ1-1, with D possibly TRBD1 on 5 matching bases. Trimming removed 0 bases from V and 11 bases from J, with 14 bases in between. Germline V gene lookup returns CDR1 SGDLS and CDR2 YYNGEE. CDR3 length: 13 residues. The complete variable domain, with remaining parts taken from reference TRBV9 and TRBJ1-1, reads DSGVTQTPKHLITATGQRVTLRCSPRSGDLSVYWYQQSLDQGLQFLIQYYNGEERAKGNILERFSAQQFPDLHSELNLSSLELGDSALYFCASSVVRGRNAFFGQGTRLTVV.

The chain has TRBV5-1 and TRBJ1-4; D might be TRBD1 (6 bases). The V and J ends lost 4 bases and 10 bases respectively, with 14 bases between them. Germline V gives CDR1 SGHRS, CDR2 YFSETQ. The CDR3 has 13 residues. DNA for the CDR3: TGCGCCAGCAGCGAGAATACAGGGCGAAAACTGTTTTTT. Encoded protein: CASSENTGRKLFF.

The chain recombines TRBV19 with TRBJ1-6; 8 positions agree with TRBD1. The CDR3 is 15 amino acids. With V trimmed by 7 bases and J by 7 bases, 9 bases remained unmatched. The V gene's germline CDR1 is LNHDA and CDR2 SQIVND (reference sequence). The CDR3 DNA sequence: TGTGCCAGTACATGGTGGGCAGGGGGCAATTCACCCCTCCACTTT. It is translated as CASTWWAGGNSPLHF.

The chain links TRBV7-8 to TRBJ2-1, with D hard to call. From germline, CDR1 is SGHVS and CDR2 FQNEAQ. Trimming pared 1 base from V and 8 bases from J, leaving 9 bases between. The CDR3 contains 13 residues. The CDR3 coding sequence is TGTGCCAGCAGCTTAGATCGAGAGGATGAGCAGTTCTTC. Protein sequence: CASSLDREDEQFF.

Concerning this clone itself: The sample contains more than one DNA sequence encoding this CDR3. The rearrangement uses TRBV5-1 and TRBJ1-1; possibly TRBD1 for D (6 bases). CDR3 size: 14 residues. CDR1 and CDR2 from the germline V gene are SGHRS and YFSETQ. V lost 4 bases and J 3 bases, leaving 13 bases between the germline ends. CDR3 DNA sequence: TGCGCCAGCAGCCTTGGACAGTCCGACACTGAAGCTTTCTTT. As protein: CASSLGQSDTEAFF.

The chain is built from TRBV27 and TRBJ1-1; D remains unclear. Trimming stripped 6 bases from V and 1 base from J, with 12 bases between. CDR3 length: 14 amino acids. Germline V gene lookup returns CDR1 MNHEY and CDR2 SMNVEV (reference sequence). The CDR3 loop reads CASRWTAGNTEAFF. The CDR3 DNA follows: TGTGCCAGCAGGTGGACGGCGGGGAACACTGAAGCTTTCTTT.

The rearrangement links TRBV28 to TRBJ2-2; 9 nucleotides line up with TRBD1. Per the germline V gene, CDR1 is MDHEN and CDR2 is SYDVKM. Trimming cost V 4 bases and J 5 bases; bases outside gene matches: 5. The CDR3 contains 15 residues. The CDR3: CASSSHRGLTGELFF. The CDR3 DNA reads TGTGCCAGCAGTTCGCACAGGGGGCTGACCGGGGAGCTGTTTTTT.

This chain connects TRBV11-3 to TRBJ2-1, with D unresolved. The V gene lost 0 bases and the J gene lost 7 bases, with 4 bases spanning the gap. Per germline, CDR1 SGHNT and CDR2 YENEEA. CDR3 size: 12 residues. The CDR3 nucleotides are TGTGCCAGCAGCTTAGATCGGAATGAGCAGTTCTTC. The encoded protein is CASSLDRNEQFF.

The V gene is TRBV6-5, the J gene TRBJ1-4; TRBD1 might be the D (6 bases). CDR1 is MNHEY, CDR2 SVGAGI, per germline. The CDR3 sequence is 14 residues long. The ends were cut back, 6 bases at V and 8 bases at J, with 16 bases in the middle. CDR3 in DNA: TGTGCCAGCAGAGAGCAGGGGCTGGGGGAAAAACTGTTTTTT. Its translation is CASREQGLGEKLFF.

The chain uses TRBV7-9 and TRBJ2-1; 7 bases line up with TRBD2. The germline V gene has CDR1 SEHNR and CDR2 FQNEAQ (reference sequence). The junction had 7 bases not matched to a gene; V was cut back by 3 bases and J by 2 bases. The CDR3 covers 16 residues. CDR3 loop: CASSFGLAEAYNEQFF. As DNA, the CDR3 is TGTGCCAGCAGCTTCGGTCTAGCGGAGGCCTACAATGAGCAGTTCTTC.

J is TRBJ2-3 and V is TRBV10-3; 9 bases are a match to TRBD2. Germline V CDR1 and CDR2: ENHRY, SYGVKD. The CDR3 is 13 residues long. V lost 7 bases and J lost 4; bases outside the gene matches: 3. CDR3 sequence: CAITSGESDTQYF. As DNA, the CDR3 is TGTGCCATCACTAGCGGGGAGTCAGATACGCAGTATTTT.

This chain uses TRBV28 with TRBJ1-5; 10 nucleotides line up with TRBD1. The trim removed 2 bases at V and 4 bases at J, leaving 5 bases unmatched. Germline values: CDR1 MDHEN, CDR2 SYDVKM. CDR3 length: 16 residues. The CDR3 DNA follows: TGTGCCAGCAGTTTACGGACAGGGGGTATTAATCAGCCCCAGCATTTT. Translation: CASSLRTGGINQPQHF. The full variable domain, in which reference TRBV28 and TRBJ1-5 provide the parts outside the CDR3, is DVKVTQSSRYLVKRTGEKVFLECVQDMDHENMFWYRQDPGLGLRLIYFSYDVKMKEKGDIPEGYSVSREKKERFSLILESASTNQTSMYLCASSLRTGGINQPQHFGDGTRLSIL.

The V and J genes are TRBV7-8 and TRBJ2-6, with D possibly being TRBD1 (7 bases). The CDR3 totals 19 residues. Germline V gene sequence: CDR1 SGHVS, CDR2 FQNEAQ. V was clipped by 5 bases and J by 0 bases, with 20 bases between them. CDR3 residues: CASSPRGVLSPSGANVLTF. The CDR3 region has the DNA TGTGCCAGCAGCCCCAGGGGGGTCCTATCCCCCTCTGGGGCCAACGTCCTGACTTTC.

This clone appeared once. V is TRBV13 and J is TRBJ2-1; the D is unclear. This CDR3 has 17 residues. The V end was cut by 3 bases, the J end by 5 bases, with 20 bases between. From germline, CDR1 is PRHDT and CDR2 FYEKMQ (reference sequence). CDR3 loop: CASSFGTVSRENNEQFF. The CDR3 bases are TGTGCCAGCAGCTTCGGTACAGTAAGCCGAGAAAACAATGAGCAGTTCTTC.

The J gene is TRBJ2-3, the V gene TRBV19, with D possibly matching TRBD2 (5 bases). The CDR3 covers 13 residues. CDR1 and CDR2 (germline): LNHDA, SQIVND (reference sequence). The CDR3 sequence is CSSRAGVTDTQYF. The CDR3 coding sequence is TGTTCCTCTAGGGCGGGCGTCACAGATACGCAGTATTTT.

This rearrangement joins TRBV27 to TRBJ2-5; 13 bases line up with TRBD2. The ends lost 6 bases at V and 6 bases at J; junction bases unmatched: 4. Germline CDR1 and CDR2: MNHEY and SMNVEV (reference sequence). The CDR3 extends over 14 amino acids. Here the CDR3 reads CASRLAGGSKTQYF. Written as DNA, the CDR3 is TGTGCCAGCAGACTAGCGGGGGGGTCGAAGACCCAGTACTTC.